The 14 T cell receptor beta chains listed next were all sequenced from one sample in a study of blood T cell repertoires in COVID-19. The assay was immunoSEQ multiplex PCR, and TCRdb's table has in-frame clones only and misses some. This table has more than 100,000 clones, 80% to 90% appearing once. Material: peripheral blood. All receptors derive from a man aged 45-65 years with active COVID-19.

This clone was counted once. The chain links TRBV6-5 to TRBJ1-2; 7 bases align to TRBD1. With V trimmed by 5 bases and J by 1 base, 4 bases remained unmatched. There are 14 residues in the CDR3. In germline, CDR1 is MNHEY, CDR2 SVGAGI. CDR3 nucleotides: TGTGCCAGCAGTCTCGACAGGGATAACTATGGCTACACCTTC. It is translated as CASSLDRDNYGYTF.

The CDR3 here is CASLTGTSGPAYEQYF. The DNA for the CDR3 is TGTGCCAGCCTCACCGGGACTAGCGGTCCCGCATACGAGCAGTACTTC. V gene TRBV9 combines with J gene TRBJ2-7; 11 nucleotides align to TRBD2. The germline CDR1 and CDR2 sequences are SGDLS and YYNGEE. Trimming took 7 bases from V and 4 from J; bases not matched to a gene: 13. The CDR3 spans 16 residues.

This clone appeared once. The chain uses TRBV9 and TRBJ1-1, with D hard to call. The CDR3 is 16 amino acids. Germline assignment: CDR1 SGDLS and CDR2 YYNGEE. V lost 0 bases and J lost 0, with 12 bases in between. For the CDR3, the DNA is TGTGCCAGCAGCGTAGGTACGGTAGGAGTGAACACTGAAGCTTTCTTT. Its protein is CASSVGTVGVNTEAFF.

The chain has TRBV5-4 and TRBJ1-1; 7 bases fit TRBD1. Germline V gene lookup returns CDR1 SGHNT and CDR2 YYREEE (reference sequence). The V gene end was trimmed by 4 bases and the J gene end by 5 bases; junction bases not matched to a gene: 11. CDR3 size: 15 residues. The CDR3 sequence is CASSALGGTVTEAFF. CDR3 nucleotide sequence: TGTGCCAGCAGCGCTTTGGGTGGGACAGTAACTGAAGCTTTCTTT.

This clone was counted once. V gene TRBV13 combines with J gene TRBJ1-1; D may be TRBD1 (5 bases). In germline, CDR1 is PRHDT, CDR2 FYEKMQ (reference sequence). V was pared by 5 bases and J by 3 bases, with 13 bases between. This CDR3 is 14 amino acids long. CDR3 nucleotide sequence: TGTGCCAGCAGCCCTGGGGGGAGGGACACTGAAGCTTTCTTT. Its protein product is CASSPGGRDTEAFF.

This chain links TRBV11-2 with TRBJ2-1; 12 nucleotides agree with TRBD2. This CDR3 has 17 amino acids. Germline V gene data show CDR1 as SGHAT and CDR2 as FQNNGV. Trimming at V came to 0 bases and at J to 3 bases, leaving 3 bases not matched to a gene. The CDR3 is CASSLELAGGIYNEQFF. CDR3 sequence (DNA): TGTGCCAGCAGCTTAGAACTAGCGGGGGGCATCTACAATGAGCAGTTCTTC.

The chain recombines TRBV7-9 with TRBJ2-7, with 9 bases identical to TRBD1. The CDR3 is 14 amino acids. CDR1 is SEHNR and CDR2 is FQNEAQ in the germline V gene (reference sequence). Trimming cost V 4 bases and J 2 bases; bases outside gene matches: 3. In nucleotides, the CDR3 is TGTGCCAGCAGCTCCGGGACAGGGACCTACGAGCAGTACTTC. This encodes CASSSGTGTYEQYF.

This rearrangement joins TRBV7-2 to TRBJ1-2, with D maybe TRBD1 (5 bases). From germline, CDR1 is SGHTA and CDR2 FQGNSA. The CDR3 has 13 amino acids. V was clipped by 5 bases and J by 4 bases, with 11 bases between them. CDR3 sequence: CASSGGSSYGYTF. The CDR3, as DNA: TGTGCCAGCAGCGGGGGGAGTAGCTATGGCTACACCTTC.

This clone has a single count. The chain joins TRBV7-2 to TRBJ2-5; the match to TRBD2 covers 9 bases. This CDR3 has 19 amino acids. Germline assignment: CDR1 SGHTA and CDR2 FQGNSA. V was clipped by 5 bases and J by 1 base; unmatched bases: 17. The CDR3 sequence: CASSPHRGGGALTQETQYF. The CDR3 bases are TGTGCCAGCAGCCCTCACCGGGGCGGGGGGGCCTTGACCCAAGAGACCCAGTACTTC.

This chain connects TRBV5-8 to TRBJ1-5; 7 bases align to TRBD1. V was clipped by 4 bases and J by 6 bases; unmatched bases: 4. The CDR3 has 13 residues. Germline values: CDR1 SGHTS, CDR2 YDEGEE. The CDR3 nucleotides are TGTGCCAGCAGCCAGGGGGTGATTCAGCCCCAGCATTTT. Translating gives CASSQGVIQPQHF. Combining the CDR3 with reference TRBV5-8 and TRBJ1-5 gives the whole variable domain EAGVTQSPTHLIKTRGQQATLRCSPISGHTSVYWYQQALGLGLQFLLWYDEGEERNRGNFPPRFSGRQFPNYSSELNVNALELEDSALYLCASSQGVIQPQHFGDGTRLSIL.

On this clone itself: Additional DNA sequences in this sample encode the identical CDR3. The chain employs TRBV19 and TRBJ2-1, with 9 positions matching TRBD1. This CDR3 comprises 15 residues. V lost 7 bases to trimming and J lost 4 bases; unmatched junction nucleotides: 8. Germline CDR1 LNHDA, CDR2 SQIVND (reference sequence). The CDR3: CASTPGGQGYNEQFF. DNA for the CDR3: TGTGCCAGTACCCCCGGGGGACAGGGATACAATGAGCAGTTCTTC.

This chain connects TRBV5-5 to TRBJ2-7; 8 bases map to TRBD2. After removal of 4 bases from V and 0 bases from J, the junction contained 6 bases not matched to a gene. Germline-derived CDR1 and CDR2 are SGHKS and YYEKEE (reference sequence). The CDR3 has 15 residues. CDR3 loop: CASSPREGNSYEQYF. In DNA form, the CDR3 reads TGTGCCAGCAGCCCCCGGGAGGGAAACTCCTACGAGCAGTACTTC. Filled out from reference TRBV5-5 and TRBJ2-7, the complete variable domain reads DAGVTQSPTHLIKTRGQQVTLRCSPISGHKSVSWYQQVLGQGPQFIFQYYEKEERGRGNFPDRFSARQFPNYSSELNVNALLLGDSALYLCASSPREGNSYEQYFGPGTRLTVT.

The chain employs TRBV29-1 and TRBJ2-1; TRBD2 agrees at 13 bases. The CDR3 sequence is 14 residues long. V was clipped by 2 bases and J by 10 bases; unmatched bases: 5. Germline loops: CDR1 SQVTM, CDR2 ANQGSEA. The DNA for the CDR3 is TGCAGCGTTGAAACTAGCGGGGGGGCCGGAGAGCAGTTCTTC. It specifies CSVETSGGAGEQFF.

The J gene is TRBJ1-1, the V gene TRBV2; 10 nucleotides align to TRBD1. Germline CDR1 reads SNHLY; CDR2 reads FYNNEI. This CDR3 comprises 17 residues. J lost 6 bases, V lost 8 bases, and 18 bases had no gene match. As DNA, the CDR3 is TGTGCCAGCGGAGGGCCGAGACAGGGGGCCCGGGGGGCTGAAGCTTTCTTT. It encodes CASGGPRQGARGAEAFF.